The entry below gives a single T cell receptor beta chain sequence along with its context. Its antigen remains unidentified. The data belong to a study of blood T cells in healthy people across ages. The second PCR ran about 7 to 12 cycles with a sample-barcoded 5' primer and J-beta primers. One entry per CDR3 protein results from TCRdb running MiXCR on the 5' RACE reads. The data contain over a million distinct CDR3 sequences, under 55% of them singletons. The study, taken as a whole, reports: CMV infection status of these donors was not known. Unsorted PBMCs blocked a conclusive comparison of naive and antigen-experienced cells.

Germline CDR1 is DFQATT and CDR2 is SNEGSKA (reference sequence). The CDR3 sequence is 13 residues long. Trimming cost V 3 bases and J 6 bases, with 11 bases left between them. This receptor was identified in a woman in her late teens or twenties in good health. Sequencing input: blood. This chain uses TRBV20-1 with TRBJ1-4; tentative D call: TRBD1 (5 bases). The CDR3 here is CSARGQGHEKLFF. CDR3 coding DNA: TGCAGTGCTAGGGGGCAGGGACATGAAAAACTGTTTTTT.